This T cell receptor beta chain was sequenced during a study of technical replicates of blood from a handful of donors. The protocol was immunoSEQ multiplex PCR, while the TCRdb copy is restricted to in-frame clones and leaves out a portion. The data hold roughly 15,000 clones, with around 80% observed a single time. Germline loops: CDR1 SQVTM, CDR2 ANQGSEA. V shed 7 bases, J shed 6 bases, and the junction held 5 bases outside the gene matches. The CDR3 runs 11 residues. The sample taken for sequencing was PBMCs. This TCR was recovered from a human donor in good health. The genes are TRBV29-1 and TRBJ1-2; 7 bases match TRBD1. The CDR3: CSAGTVDGYTF. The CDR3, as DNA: TGCAGCGCTGGGACAGTTGATGGCTACACCTTC.